Presented here are 15 T cell receptor beta chains from one specimen sequenced in a study of cytomegalovirus exposure and HLA in healthy donors. 13 Jbeta primers and 60 Vbeta primers were used for the PCR. Generated by immunoSEQ multiplex PCR, the TCRdb table keeps only in-frame clones and is missing some. The sample lists 35,000 to 45,000 clones, about 50% occurring once. Sequencing input: PBMCs. Receptors were obtained from a human donor in good health.

The genes are TRBV6-5 and TRBJ1-1, with D uncertain. CDR1 MNHEY and CDR2 SVGAGI come from the germline V gene. V was pared by 2 bases and J by 2 bases, with 9 bases between. The CDR3 is 14 residues long. In DNA, the CDR3 is TGTGCCAGCAGTTACAATGGGCCCAACACTGAAGCTTTCTTT. Amino acid sequence: CASSYNGPNTEAFF.

The chain joins TRBV4-3 to TRBJ2-7; weak D call: TRBD2 (5 bases). Germline CDR1 is LGHNA and CDR2 is YSLEER. Deletions cut 0 bases from V and 2 bases from J, with 14 bases between. The CDR3 length is 16 residues. The CDR3 loop is CASSQDVSGRAYEQYF. In DNA, the CDR3 is TGCGCCAGCAGCCAAGATGTGAGCGGTCGGGCCTACGAGCAGTACTTC.

The J gene is TRBJ2-1, the V gene TRBV7-3, with a tentative D call TRBD2 (5 bases). The CDR3 totals 14 residues. V shed 2 bases and J shed 2 bases, with 7 bases lying between them. Germline-derived CDR1 and CDR2 are SGHTA and FQGTGA. CDR3 in amino acids: CASSLDGTYNEQFF. The CDR3 DNA sequence: TGTGCCAGCAGCTTAGACGGGACCTACAATGAGCAGTTCTTC.

This chain links TRBV27 with TRBJ2-6; no reliable D call. The length of the CDR3 is 13 residues. Per germline, CDR1 MNHEY and CDR2 SMNVEV (reference sequence). V was shortened by 8 bases and J by 1 base, with 6 bases between the two germline ends. CDR3 DNA: TGTGCCAGCTGCGCTTCTGGGGCCAACGTCCTGACTTTC. It yields the protein CASCASGANVLTF.

Only a few counts were recorded for this clone. This chain joins TRBV28 and TRBJ2-7; TRBD1 might be the D (6 bases). Germline values: CDR1 MDHEN, CDR2 SYDVKM. Trimming took off 2 bases at V and 5 bases at J, with 13 bases between the two ends. The CDR3 has 14 amino acids. The DNA of the CDR3 is TGTGCCAGCAGTTTAGGGACATTAGTCCACGAGCAGTACTTC. The encoded protein is CASSLGTLVHEQYF.

This clone has more than one count but fewer than ten. The J gene is TRBJ2-5, the V gene TRBV4-2, with a tentative D call TRBD1 (5 bases). The CDR3 is made up of 14 amino acids. CDR1 LGHNA and CDR2 YNFKEQ come from the germline V gene. V shed 1 base and J shed 0 bases, with 6 bases lying between them. The DNA for the CDR3 is TGTGCCAGCAGCCAAGTCAGGGACCAAGAGACCCAGTACTTC. Translation gives CASSQVRDQETQYF.

This chain connects TRBV27 to TRBJ1-2; D is perhaps TRBD1 (6 bases). The CDR3 has 16 residues. The V and J ends lost 5 bases and 4 bases respectively, with 20 bases between them. Germline V gene sequence: CDR1 MNHEY, CDR2 SMNVEV (reference sequence). The CDR3 sequence is CASSAWDKRLSYGYTF. CDR3 sequence (DNA): TGTGCCAGCAGTGCGTGGGACAAGCGGCTATCCTATGGCTACACCTTC.

This clone was observed a few times. V is TRBV4-2 and J is TRBJ1-1, with a weak D call TRBD1 (5 bases). The V gene's germline CDR1 is LGHNA and CDR2 YNFKEQ. Trimming cost V 5 bases and J 2 bases, with 15 bases left between them. This CDR3 is built from 15 residues. The CDR3 sequence is CASSYNMGPNTEAFF. The DNA for the CDR3 is TGTGCCAGCAGCTATAATATGGGGCCTAACACTGAAGCTTTCTTT.

The chain links TRBV5-6 to TRBJ2-7; possible D gene TRBD2, 6 bases. The CDR3 has 15 residues. Germline CDR1 reads SGHDT; CDR2 reads YYEEEE. V gave up 3 bases and J gave up 1 base, with 14 bases separating them. The chain's CDR3 is CASSWDFLPSYEQYF. CDR3 DNA sequence: TGTGCCAGCAGCTGGGACTTTCTCCCTTCCTACGAGCAGTACTTC.

The rearrangement uses TRBV5-6 and TRBJ2-4; 14 bases line up with TRBD2. In germline, CDR1 is SGHDT, CDR2 YYEEEE. The CDR3 is made up of 15 amino acids. V trimming: 4 bases; J trimming: 8 bases; junction bases outside the gene matches: 5. The chain's CDR3 is CASSLGLAGGDIQYF. CDR3 DNA sequence: TGTGCCAGCAGCCTAGGACTAGCGGGAGGAGACATTCAGTACTTC.

The gene calls are TRBV18 and TRBJ2-5; TRBD2 might be the D (6 bases). The germline gives CDR1 KGHSH, CDR2 LQKENI. V was pared by 2 bases and J by 5 bases, with 9 bases between. The CDR3 length is 13 residues. CDR3 amino acids: CASSPFGGETQYF. CDR3 in DNA: TGTGCCAGCTCACCATTTGGGGGGGAGACCCAGTACTTC.

The CDR3 sequence is CASSLSMEHEQFF. CDR3 DNA: TGTGCCAGCAGCTTATCTATGGAGCATGAGCAGTTCTTC. The chain recombines TRBV11-2 with TRBJ2-1; no clear D gene. The CDR3 is 13 amino acids. Germline assignment: CDR1 SGHAT and CDR2 FQNNGV. The V end was cut by 2 bases, the J end by 8 bases, with 10 bases between.

The chain is built from TRBV5-1 and TRBJ2-1; weak D call: TRBD1 (6 bases). The germline CDR1 and CDR2 sequences are SGHRS and YFSETQ. Trimming took off 1 base at V and 6 bases at J, with 14 bases between the two ends. The CDR3 consists of 15 residues. The CDR3 coding sequence is TGCGCCAGCAGCTTGCGAGACAGGTGCGGCAATGAGCAGTTCTTC. Translation gives CASSLRDRCGNEQFF.

The chain combines TRBV2 with TRBJ1-5; D remains unclear. The CDR3 extends over 15 amino acids. Trimming cost V 6 bases and J 0 bases, with 12 bases left between them. Per the germline V gene, CDR1 is SNHLY and CDR2 is FYNNEI. The chain's CDR3 is CASRRAADSNQPQHF. The DNA of the CDR3 is TGTGCCAGCAGGCGGGCCGCGGATAGCAATCAGCCCCAGCATTTT. Full variable domain (outside the CDR3, taken from reference TRBV2 and TRBJ1-5): EPEVTQTPSHQVTQMGQEVILRCVPISNHLYFYWYRQILGQKVEFLVSFYNNEISEKSEIFDDQFSVERPDGSNFTLKIRSTKLEDSAMYFCASRRAADSNQPQHFGDGTRLSIL.

J is TRBJ1-3 and V is TRBV7-3; D might be TRBD1 (5 bases). Trimming shortened V by 3 bases and J by 0 bases, and 6 bases separated the two germline ends. The CDR3 spans 14 residues. Looked up from germline, CDR1 is SGHTA and CDR2 is FQGTGA. CDR3 DNA sequence: TGTGCCAGCAGCTTGGGGCCCTCTGGAAACACCATATATTTT. This codes for CASSLGPSGNTIYF.